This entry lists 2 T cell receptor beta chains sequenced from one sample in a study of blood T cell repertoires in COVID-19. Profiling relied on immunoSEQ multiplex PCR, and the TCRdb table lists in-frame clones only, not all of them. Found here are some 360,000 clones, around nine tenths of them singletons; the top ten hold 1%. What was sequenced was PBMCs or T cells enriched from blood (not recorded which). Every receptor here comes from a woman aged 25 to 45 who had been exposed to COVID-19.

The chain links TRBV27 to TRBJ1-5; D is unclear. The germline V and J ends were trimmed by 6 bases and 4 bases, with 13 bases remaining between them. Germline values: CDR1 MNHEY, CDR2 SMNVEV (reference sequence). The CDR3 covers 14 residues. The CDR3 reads CASSRGPLNQPQHF. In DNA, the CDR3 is TGTGCCAGCAGCCGTGGGCCACTTAATCAGCCCCAGCATTTT.

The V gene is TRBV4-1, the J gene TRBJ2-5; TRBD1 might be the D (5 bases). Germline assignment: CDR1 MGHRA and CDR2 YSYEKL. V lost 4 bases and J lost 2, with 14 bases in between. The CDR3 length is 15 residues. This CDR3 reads CASSRNSDIQETQYF. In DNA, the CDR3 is TGCGCCAGCAGCCGGAATTCGGACATACAAGAGACCCAGTACTTC.